The rows below give T cell receptor beta chains drawn from one sample of a study of T cell repertoires in cytomegalovirus infection. One entry per CDR3 protein, called by TCRdb with MiXCR from the reads. Counted here are about a million distinct CDR3 sequences, less than 40% occurring once; the ten biggest clones make up over 13%. Their recognized antigens are unknown. This material consisted of cultured CD8+ T cells from PBMCs, taken from culture after CMV antigen stimulation. The source is a human donor in good health (CMV status not recorded). Some clones in this sample may be carry-over from other donors' samples. The CDR3 runs from the conserved cysteine through the conserved F or W. A D gene is named only where the DNA matches it firmly. Rows may omit the clone size; those that give it use once, few, many or a size class.

size: NA; D: NA; V: TRBV29-1; J: TRBJ1-2; length: 14; DNA: TGCAGCGTTGGGAGGGCGGAGGGGGTCCATGGCTACACCTTC; CDR3: CSVGRAEGVHGYTF
size: many; D: NA; V: TRBV6-5; J: TRBJ2-1; length: 13; DNA: TGTGCCAGCAGTTATGGGACAAACAATGAGCAGTTCTTC; CDR3: CASSYGTNNEQFF
size: NA; D: TRBD1; V: TRBV3-1; J: TRBJ2-2; length: 17; DNA: TGTGCCAGCAGCCAAGATATCGGGACAGTGAACACCGGGGAGCTGTTTTTT; CDR3: CASSQDIGTVNTGELFF
size: many; D: NA; V: TRBV7-9; J: TRBJ1-3; length: 14; DNA: TGTGCCAGCAGCTTGACAGCCAGGGGAAACACCATATATTTT; CDR3: CASSLTARGNTIYF
size: few; D: NA; V: TRBV28; J: TRBJ2-6; length: 15; DNA: TGTGCCAGCGGTGTGGTAGGCTCTGGGGCCAACGTCCTGACTTTC; CDR3: CASGVVGSGANVLTF
size: few; D: NA; V: TRBV28; J: TRBJ1-5; length: 14; DNA: TGTGCCAGCAGTTTATTCGGGGGTGATCAGCCCCAGCATTTT; CDR3: CASSLFGGDQPQHF
size: few; D: NA; V: TRBV7-8; J: TRBJ1-2; length: 13; DNA: TGTGCCAGCGGGGGGGGGACTGACTATGGCTACACCTTC; CDR3: CASGGGTDYGYTF
size: few; D: TRBD1; V: TRBV19; J: TRBJ1-5; length: 16; DNA: TGTGCCAGTAGCCCTGGGACAGAGTATAGCAATCAGCCCCAGCATTTT; CDR3: CASSPGTEYSNQPQHF
size: NA; D: NA; V: TRBV5-6; J: TRBJ1-1; length: 16; DNA: TGTGCCAGCAGCTATATGCCGGTGGCGTTGGACACTGAAGCTTTCTTT; CDR3: CASSYMPVALDTEAFF
size: NA; D: TRBD1; V: TRBV5-1; J: TRBJ1-1; length: 15; DNA: TGCGCCAGCAGCGAGGGGACAGGGGATGACACTGAAGCTTTCTTT; CDR3: CASSEGTGDDTEAFF
size: NA; D: TRBD2; V: TRBV7-6; J: TRBJ2-3; length: 19; DNA: TGTGCCAGCAGAGGACTAGCGGGGGTATTCGGTCCTTTCACAGATACGCAGTATTTT; CDR3: CASRGLAGVFGPFTDTQYF
size: NA; D: TRBD1; V: TRBV7-9; J: TRBJ2-1; length: 13; DNA: TGTGCCAGCAGCGTGACAGGGGGCGGTGAGCAGTTCTTC; CDR3: CASSVTGGGEQFF
size: NA; D: NA; V: TRBV15; J: TRBJ1-5; length: 16; DNA: TGTGCCACCAGCAACAGAACGGGACGGCCGGAACAGCCCCAGCATTTT; CDR3: CATSNRTGRPEQPQHF
size: NA; D: TRBD1; V: TRBV6-2/TRBV6-3; J: TRBJ1-6; length: 14; DNA: TGTGCCAGCAGGCCCGGGACAGACGTTTCACCCCTCCACTTT; CDR3: CASRPGTDVSPLHF
size: NA; D: TRBD1; V: TRBV7-8; J: TRBJ2-7; length: 16; DNA: TGTGCCAGCAGCTCCGACAGGGGACTGGGACCCTACGAGCAGTACTTC; CDR3: CASSSDRGLGPYEQYF
size: once; D: TRBD2; V: TRBV5-4; J: TRBJ2-1; length: 15; DNA: TGTGCCAGCAGCGATAGCGGGGACCTGTACAATGAGCAGTTCTTC; CDR3: CASSDSGDLYNEQFF
size: NA; D: NA; V: TRBV4-1; J: TRBJ1-6; length: 14; DNA: TGCGCCAGCAGCGGAGAGGTGCTGGGTTCACCCCTCCACTTT; CDR3: CASSGEVLGSPLHF
size: NA; D: NA; V: TRBV24-1; J: TRBJ1-2; length: 19; DNA: TGTGCCACCAGTGACGAACAGACTTATCCGAGACCTGGCCATAGGGGCTACACCTTC; CDR3: CATSDEQTYPRPGHRGYTF
size: many; D: NA; V: TRBV7-9; J: TRBJ1-3; length: 16; DNA: TGTGCCAGCAGCTCACCGACAGTCAGCTCTGGAAACACCATATATTTT; CDR3: CASSSPTVSSGNTIYF
size: NA; D: NA; V: TRBV29-1; J: TRBJ2-7; length: 12; DNA: TGCAGCGTTGAAGGTCCACACTACGAGCAGTACTTC; CDR3: CSVEGPHYEQYF
size: NA; D: NA; V: TRBV7-9; J: TRBJ2-2; length: 16; DNA: TGTGCCAGCAGCTTAGCGGCCAGCGAATTCACCGGGGAGCTGTTTTTT; CDR3: CASSLAASEFTGELFF
size: NA; D: NA; V: TRBV7-9; J: TRBJ1-1; length: 19; DNA: TGTGCCAGCAGCTTAGCGCGTTATCTGACATCTAGGGAGAACACTGAAGCTTTCTTT; CDR3: CASSLARYLTSRENTEAFF
size: NA; D: TRBD1; V: TRBV7-2; J: TRBJ1-5; length: 14; DNA: TGTGCCAGCAGCGGAGGACAGGCGTCATGGCCCCAGCATTTT; CDR3: CASSGGQASWPQHF
size: NA; D: NA; V: TRBV3-1; J: TRBJ2-2; length: 15; DNA: TGTGCCAGCAGCCAAGGTGGGGCCCACACCGGGGAGCTGTTTTTT; CDR3: CASSQGGAHTGELFF
size: NA; D: NA; V: TRBV5-1; J: TRBJ2-2; length: 19; DNA: TGCGCCAGCAGCTTGGAGAACAGGGTAGAAGGAGCGAACACCGGGGAGCTGTTTTTT; CDR3: CASSLENRVEGANTGELFF
size: few; D: NA; V: TRBV5-4; J: TRBJ1-2; length: 14; DNA: TGTGCCAGCAGTACGGTTGGATCTAACTATGGCTACACCTTC; CDR3: CASSTVGSNYGYTF
size: few; D: NA; V: TRBV6-2/TRBV6-3; J: TRBJ1-1; length: 17; DNA: TGTGCCAGCAGTTACTATCGAGACTCGATCTGGAACACTGAAGCTTTCTTT; CDR3: CASSYYRDSIWNTEAFF
size: many; D: TRBD1; V: TRBV12-3/TRBV12-4; J: TRBJ2-5; length: 15; DNA: TGTGCCAGCAGTTTCATTTGGACAGGGAGAGAGACCCAGTACTTC; CDR3: CASSFIWTGRETQYF
size: NA; D: NA; V: TRBV5-1; J: TRBJ2-1; length: 15; DNA: TGCGCCAGCAGCCTCGGGGACACCGATTACAATGAGCAGTTCTTC; CDR3: CASSLGDTDYNEQFF
size: few; D: NA; V: TRBV2; J: TRBJ1-1; length: 13; DNA: TGTGCCAGTTCAGGGACACCTCGATTAGAAGCTTTCTTT; CDR3: CASSGTPRLEAFF
size: many; D: TRBD2; V: TRBV7-9; J: TRBJ2-3; length: 16; DNA: TGTGCCAGCAGCCCCCGTGGCGGGGGAAACACAGATACGCAGTATTTT; CDR3: CASSPRGGGNTDTQYF
size: NA; D: TRBD1; V: TRBV7-9; J: TRBJ2-4; length: 14; DNA: TGTGCCAGCAGTCTGGACAGGGATAAAAACATTCAGTACTTC; CDR3: CASSLDRDKNIQYF
size: NA; D: TRBD1; V: TRBV12-3/TRBV12-4; J: TRBJ2-3; length: 12; DNA: TGTGCCAGCAGGACAGGGTTAGATACGCAGTATTTT; CDR3: CASRTGLDTQYF
size: few; D: TRBD1; V: TRBV6-2/TRBV6-3; J: TRBJ2-5; length: 14; DNA: TGTGCCAGCAGTTACCGACAGGGGAAAGAGACCCAGTACTTC; CDR3: CASSYRQGKETQYF
size: NA; D: NA; V: TRBV7-9; J: TRBJ2-7; length: 15; DNA: TGTGCCAGCAGCACAAGACAGTCGCCTTTCTACGAGCAGTACTTC; CDR3: CASSTRQSPFYEQYF
size: few; D: NA; V: TRBV19; J: TRBJ1-1; length: 16; DNA: TGTGCCAGTACGCTTTCCCTGGCTAGTTTCGTCGGTGAAGCTTTCTTT; CDR3: CASTLSLASFVGEAFF
size: NA; D: NA; V: TRBV29-1; J: TRBJ2-2; length: 14; DNA: TGCAGCGTTGAATGGGAGTCGAACACCGGGGAGCTGTTTTTT; CDR3: CSVEWESNTGELFF
size: NA; D: NA; V: TRBV10-3; J: TRBJ1-6; length: 16; DNA: TGTGCCATCAGTGAGTTAGGCGGGGCACCAAATTCACCCCTCCACTTT; CDR3: CAISELGGAPNSPLHF
size: NA; D: TRBD1; V: TRBV10-2; J: TRBJ1-4; length: 13; DNA: TGCGCCAGCAGAGACAGGGGGTATGAAAAACTGTTTTTT; CDR3: CASRDRGYEKLFF
size: NA; D: NA; V: TRBV18; J: TRBJ1-3; length: 15; DNA: TGTGCCAGCTCACCTTTAGAAGGGGATGGAAACACCATATATTTT; CDR3: CASSPLEGDGNTIYF
size: NA; D: NA; V: TRBV25-1; J: TRBJ1-1; length: 12; DNA: TGTGCCAGCAGTGGGGGAGAGACCGAAGCTTTCTTT; CDR3: CASSGGETEAFF
size: once; D: NA; V: TRBV27; J: TRBJ1-6; length: 15; DNA: TGTGCCAGCAGTTCCGGTGGACGGTATAATTCACCCCTCCACTTT; CDR3: CASSSGGRYNSPLHF
size: NA; D: NA; V: TRBV11-3; J: TRBJ2-7; length: 13; DNA: TGTGCCAGCAGCTTAGAGTCTGACTACGAGCAGTACTTC; CDR3: CASSLESDYEQYF
size: many; D: NA; V: TRBV7-6; J: TRBJ2-3; length: 15; DNA: TGTGCCAGCAGCTCCGATGTGGGGCGCGTAGATACGCAGTATTTT; CDR3: CASSSDVGRVDTQYF
size: NA; D: TRBD1; V: TRBV25-1; J: TRBJ2-7; length: 18; DNA: TGTGCCAGCAGTGAAAGGGGTACTGGGCAGGGGGCGAGCTACGAGCAGTACTTC; CDR3: CASSERGTGQGASYEQYF
size: few; D: NA; V: TRBV28; J: TRBJ2-3; length: 14; DNA: TGTGCCAGCAGTTTACAGGCCAGCACAGATACGCAGTATTTT; CDR3: CASSLQASTDTQYF
size: few; D: TRBD1; V: TRBV28; J: TRBJ2-1; length: 14; DNA: TGTGCCAGCAGGGGATCCGGGACAGGGCATGAGCAGTTCTTC; CDR3: CASRGSGTGHEQFF